This T cell receptor (beta chain) was recorded in a study of blood T cell repertoires in COVID-19. As for the study in general: Donors in the United States, Italy and Spain gave samples during acute or convalescent COVID-19. The analysed material was cDNA or gDNA that came from T cells, B-cell-depleted T cells, or PBMCs.

Original data processing: How many nucleated cells were present was estimated from reference gene primer amplification. Assay: immunoSEQ multiplex PCR; the TCRdb copy retains only in-frame clones and omits some. For V, J and clone size, that table is used; D and trimming come from the DNA. The data show about 270,000 clones, with about four fifths seen just once and 2.5% to 3% held by the top ten. Germline CDR1 and CDR2: LGHNA and YNFKEQ. The CDR3 consists of 16 residues. After removal of 1 base from V and 5 bases from J, the junction contained 0 bases not matched to a gene. Sequencing was done on a sample of peripheral blood. The gene calls are TRBV4-2 and TRBJ2-2; 14 nucleotides line up with TRBD2. This clonotype was obtained from an older woman with active or convalescent COVID-19. The CDR3 DNA is TGTGCCAGCAGCCAAGGGACTAGCGGGGGGACCGGGGAGCTGTTTTTT. This sequence encodes CASSQGTSGGTGELFF.